These 13 T cell receptor beta chains originate from one sample sequenced in a study of cytomegalovirus exposure and HLA in healthy donors. The PCR made use of 60 Vbeta and 13 Jbeta primers. The data were produced by immunoSEQ multiplex PCR, yet TCRdb's version contains in-frame clones alone and is incomplete. The sample shows 55,000 to 80,000 clones, approximately 71% of them seen only once. The sample comprised PBMCs. Receptors originate from a man in his fifties or sixties in good health and CMV-seropositive.

The rearrangement uses TRBV6-1 and TRBJ2-7; 9 nucleotides match TRBD1. The V gene end was trimmed by 6 bases and the J gene end by 6 bases; junction bases not matched to a gene: 12. The CDR3 has 15 amino acids. Germline loops: CDR1 MNHNS, CDR2 SASEGT. The CDR3 region is CASSAPGQGNSEQYF. As DNA, the CDR3 is TGTGCCAGCAGCGCTCCGGGACAGGGCAATAGCGAGCAGTACTTC.

The table lists this clone with a few counts. The chain carries TRBV30 and TRBJ1-5; TRBD1 aligns across 8 bases. CDR1 is GTSNPN and CDR2 is SVGIG in the germline V gene (reference sequence). V lost 5 bases to trimming and J lost 5 bases; unmatched junction nucleotides: 5. The CDR3 spans 13 residues. The CDR3 loop reads CAWARGLDQPQHF. The CDR3 coding sequence is TGTGCCTGGGCCAGGGGGCTGGATCAGCCCCAGCATTTT.

The chain couples TRBV27 to TRBJ2-1; D is perhaps TRBD2 (6 bases). V gave up 3 bases and J gave up 6 bases, with 21 bases separating them. Germline values: CDR1 MNHEY, CDR2 SMNVEV (reference sequence). The CDR3 is 17 residues long. In nucleotides, the CDR3 is TGTGCCAGCAGTTTCGGTTCTAGCGCATCCCTGGGCAATGAGCAGTTCTTC. It codes for CASSFGSSASLGNEQFF.

This chain uses TRBV29-1 with TRBJ2-7; tentative D call: TRBD1 (5 bases). CDR3 length: 13 residues. V was pared by 4 bases and J by 0 bases, with 10 bases between. Germline assignment: CDR1 SQVTM and CDR2 ANQGSEA. The CDR3 region has the DNA TGCAGCGTTGGTAGGGGAAGCTCCTACGAGCAGTACTTC. Translation: CSVGRGSSYEQYF.

V is TRBV18 and J is TRBJ2-1; possible D gene TRBD2, 5 bases. Germline V CDR1 and CDR2: KGHSH, LQKENI. The CDR3 is 14 amino acids. Trimming took off 2 bases at V and 9 bases at J, with 14 bases between the two ends. The CDR3: CASSPVGGRGEQFF. CDR3 DNA: TGTGCCAGCTCACCAGTCGGCGGTCGGGGTGAGCAGTTCTTC.

The rearrangement links TRBV10-3 to TRBJ1-5; D not resolved. Germline V gives CDR1 ENHRY, CDR2 SYGVKD. Trimming pared 0 bases from V and 6 bases from J, leaving 9 bases between. The CDR3 is 14 amino acids. CDR3 sequence reads: CAISESTFVQPQHF. CDR3 in DNA: TGTGCCATCAGTGAGTCTACATTTGTTCAGCCCCAGCATTTT.

The chain couples TRBV6-1 to TRBJ1-2; perhaps TRBD1 as D (5 bases). CDR1 is MNHNS, CDR2 SASEGT, per germline. The CDR3 runs 15 residues. Deletions cut 0 bases from V and 7 bases from J, with 15 bases between. The DNA of the CDR3 is TGTGCCAGCAGTGAAGCAAGGGGTTTCTCCTCTGGCTACACCTTC. Its translation is CASSEARGFSSGYTF.

This sequence joins TRBV6-1 and TRBJ2-1, with TRBD2 matching over 7 bases. Germline CDR1 MNHNS, CDR2 SASEGT. The CDR3 length is 15 residues. After removal of 7 bases from V and 1 base from J, the junction contained 7 bases not matched to a gene. The CDR3 is CASTLAGESYNEQFF. CDR3 DNA: TGTGCCAGCACTCTGGCGGGAGAGTCCTACAATGAGCAGTTCTTC.

The rearrangement uses TRBV29-1 and TRBJ2-1; weak D call: TRBD1 (5 bases). This CDR3 has 19 amino acids. The V gene's germline CDR1 is SQVTM and CDR2 ANQGSEA. Trimming took off 0 bases at V and 2 bases at J, with 23 bases between the two ends. The CDR3 protein is CSVEDLRGMGLGTYNEQFF. CDR3 bases: TGCAGCGTTGAAGATCTTAGGGGTATGGGGTTAGGGACCTACAATGAGCAGTTCTTC.

The chain carries TRBV5-1 and TRBJ2-3; 9 nucleotides agree with TRBD1. Germline V CDR1 and CDR2: SGHRS, YFSETQ. This CDR3 is built from 17 residues. The J segment lost 6 bases and the V segment lost 4 bases, leaving 15 bases of the junction unmatched. In DNA, the CDR3 is TGCGCCAGCAGCGCCCCTCGCCCGGGACAGGGACCGGATACGCAGTATTTT. Encoded protein: CASSAPRPGQGPDTQYF.

The chain employs TRBV5-1 and TRBJ2-7, with D tentatively TRBD2 (6 bases). Germline-derived CDR1 and CDR2 are SGHRS and YFSETQ. CDR3 length: 15 residues. Deletions cut 4 bases from V and 2 bases from J, with 16 bases between. The CDR3 here is CASSVGPGETYEQYF. CDR3 nucleotides: TGCGCCAGCAGCGTTGGACCGGGAGAGACCTACGAGCAGTACTTC.

The CDR3 sequence is CASSENRGSEKLFF. In nucleotides, the CDR3 is TGCGCCAGCAGCGAAAACAGGGGAAGCGAAAAACTGTTTTTT. The chain couples TRBV5-1 to TRBJ1-4; 7 positions agree with TRBD1. This CDR3 is 14 amino acids long. The V segment lost 4 bases and the J segment 8 bases; nucleotides outside the gene matches: 8. Germline CDR1 SGHRS, CDR2 YFSETQ. Full variable domain (rest looked up from reference TRBV5-1 and TRBJ1-4): KAGVTQTPRYLIKTRGQQVTLSCSPISGHRSVSWYQQTPGQGLQFLFEYFSETQRNKGNFPGRFSGRQFSNSRSEMNVSTLELGDSALYLCASSENRGSEKLFFGSGTQLSVL.

The chain combines TRBV10-2 with TRBJ2-7; TRBD2 is a possible D gene (7 bases). Trimming took off 6 bases at V and 3 bases at J, with 15 bases between the two ends. Per germline, CDR1 WSHSY and CDR2 SAAADI. The CDR3 length is 14 residues. CDR3 DNA sequence: TGCGCCAGCAGAATCCGGGGGGCGCACTACGAGCAGTACTTC. This gives the protein CASRIRGAHYEQYF.